Below are 30 T cell receptor beta chains sequenced from a single sample in a study of T cell responses to AZD1222 COVID-19 vaccine. Assay used: immunoSEQ multiplex PCR; TCRdb lists only in-frame clones, some missing. The sample holds around 110,000 clones, under 95% seen once. This material consisted of peripheral blood, taken on day 0 of AZD1222 vaccination. The receptors originated from an adult in good health.

The chain carries TRBV4-1 and TRBJ1-2, with a possible D match to TRBD1 (5 bases). CDR3 size: 16 residues. The V gene's germline CDR1 is MGHRA and CDR2 YSYEKL. V was clipped by 0 bases and J by 6 bases, with 17 bases between them. The CDR3 here is CASSQDVMGVVNGYTF. In nucleotides, the CDR3 is TGCGCCAGCAGCCAAGATGTCATGGGGGTTGTGAATGGCTACACCTTC.

The V and J genes are TRBV27 and TRBJ2-1; D possibly corresponds to TRBD2 (6 bases). CDR3 length equals 15 residues. The V gene's germline CDR1 is MNHEY and CDR2 SMNVEV (reference sequence). V lost 2 bases and J 4 bases, leaving 12 bases between the germline ends. This CDR3 is CASSLGGDLYNEQFF. CDR3 bases: TGTGCCAGCAGTTTAGGCGGGGACCTATACAATGAGCAGTTCTTC.

This sequence joins TRBV19 and TRBJ2-2; a weak D match, TRBD2 (5 bases). CDR3 size: 15 residues. The V end lost 5 bases, the J end lost 6 bases, and 16 bases lay between the germline ends. Germline V gives CDR1 LNHDA, CDR2 SQIVND (reference sequence). The DNA for the CDR3 is TGTGCCAGTAGTCAAGCGGCGTTTCAGGCCGGGGAGCTGTTTTTT. It specifies CASSQAAFQAGELFF.

The chain is built from TRBV3-1 (or the pseudogene TRBV3-2) and TRBJ2-3; 10 bases are shared with TRBD2. V lost 4 bases to trimming and J lost 4 bases; unmatched junction nucleotides: 14. The CDR3 contains 18 residues. Germline V gene data show CDR1 as LGHDT and CDR2 as YNNKEL (reference sequence). For the CDR3, the DNA is TGTGCCAGCAGCCCTAGGAGCGGGGGGGTCTTTGAAGCAGATACGCAGTATTTT. Translating it yields CASSPRSGGVFEADTQYF.

The rearrangement uses TRBV7-9 and TRBJ2-3; a possible D gene is TRBD2 (6 bases). The V gene's germline CDR1 is SEHNR and CDR2 FQNEAQ (reference sequence). The germline V and J ends were trimmed by 7 bases and 2 bases, with 16 bases remaining between them. The CDR3 loop spans 15 amino acids. The CDR3 loop reads CASTLWAGITDTQYF. The CDR3 region has the DNA TGTGCCAGCACCTTGTGGGCGGGGATCACAGATACGCAGTATTTT.

The genes are TRBV4-1 and TRBJ2-7; TRBD1 matches at 8 bases. In germline, CDR1 is MGHRA, CDR2 YSYEKL. Unmatched junction bases numbered 3, after V lost 1 base and J lost 4 bases. This CDR3 spans 14 amino acids. DNA of the CDR3: TGCGCCAGCAGCCAAGGGACAGGGCTTTACGAGCAGTACTTC. Its translation: CASSQGTGLYEQYF.

The genes are TRBV7-3 and TRBJ2-3; the match to TRBD1 covers 12 bases. After removal of 5 bases from V and 7 bases from J, the junction contained 10 bases not matched to a gene. CDR1 is SGHTA and CDR2 is FQGTGA in the germline V gene. This CDR3 contains 16 residues. CDR3 sequence reads: CASSLVGTGGANTQYF. CDR3 DNA sequence: TGTGCCAGCAGCCTAGTCGGGACAGGGGGCGCGAATACGCAGTATTTT.

This clone appeared once. V and J are TRBV14 and TRBJ1-1; D possibly corresponds to TRBD1 (6 bases). Trimming shortened V by 4 bases and J by 4 bases, and 13 bases separated the two germline ends. Germline V gene data show CDR1 as SGHDN and CDR2 as FVKESK. The CDR3 extends over 14 amino acids. The CDR3 region has the DNA TGTGCCAGCAGCCCCAGGGGCAGGATCACTGAAGCTTTCTTT. It specifies CASSPRGRITEAFF. The full variable domain, rest sourced from reference TRBV14 and TRBJ1-1, is EAGVTQFPSHSVIEKGQTVTLRCDPISGHDNLYWYRRVMGKEIKFLLHFVKESKQDESGMPNNRFLAERTGGTYSTLKVQPAELEDSGVYFCASSPRGRITEAFFGQGTRLTVV.

This chain links TRBV6-2 or TRBV6-3 with TRBJ1-4, with D unclear. V lost 6 bases, J lost 0 bases, and 11 bases lay in between. The CDR3 contains 15 residues. Germline values: CDR1 MNHEY, CDR2 SVGEGT. The DNA of the CDR3 is TGTGCCAGCAGCCGACAAAAAACAACTAATGAAAAACTGTTTTTT. This codes for CASSRQKTTNEKLFF.

This chain links TRBV6-1 with TRBJ1-6, with D unresolved. Germline assignment: CDR1 MNHNS and CDR2 SASEGT. This CDR3 comprises 15 residues. V was pared by 3 bases and J by 9 bases, with 15 bases between. The CDR3 DNA reads as TGTGCCAGCAGTGAGTCTCCGTCGGGAGGTTCACCCCTCCACTTT. Encoded protein: CASSESPSGGSPLHF.

The rearrangement uses TRBV5-1 and TRBJ1-3; 7 positions match TRBD1. The CDR3 loop spans 15 amino acids. The V segment lost 8 bases and the J segment 2 bases; nucleotides outside the gene matches: 10. From germline, CDR1 is SGHRS and CDR2 YFSETQ. CDR3 in amino acids: CASALQGGPGNTIYF. The CDR3 bases are TGCGCCAGTGCTCTCCAAGGGGGCCCTGGAAACACCATATATTTT.

V gene TRBV7-2 combines with J gene TRBJ2-3, with D perhaps assigned TRBD1 or TRBD2 (6 bases each). Trimming took off 1 base at V and 1 base at J, with 15 bases between the two ends. Per germline, CDR1 SGHTA and CDR2 FQGNSA. The CDR3 consists of 17 residues. DNA for the CDR3: TGTGCCAGCAGCTTAGTCACTGGGGGGCTCGGCACAGATACGCAGTATTTT. The encoded protein is CASSLVTGGLGTDTQYF.

The chain joins TRBV3-1 (or the pseudogene TRBV3-2) to TRBJ1-1; 11 nucleotides line up with TRBD1. The J segment lost 0 bases and the V segment lost 11 bases, leaving 5 bases of the junction unmatched. Germline CDR1 and CDR2: LGHDT and YNNKEL (reference sequence). The CDR3 runs 14 residues. In DNA form, the CDR3 reads TGTGCCTCCCGGGACAGGGGGATGAACACTGAAGCTTTCTTT. Residues: CASRDRGMNTEAFF.

The rearrangement joins TRBV18 to TRBJ1-5; 7 positions match TRBD1. The CDR3 spans 15 residues. Germline V gene lookup returns CDR1 KGHSH and CDR2 LQKENI. Germline trimming cut 3 bases from V and 3 bases from J; bases unmatched to any gene: 5. DNA of the CDR3: TGTGCCAGCTCACCGCCGACAGGGATCAATCAGCCCCAGCATTTT. Its translation: CASSPPTGINQPQHF. The full variable domain, its missing parts supplied by reference TRBV18 and TRBJ1-5, is NAGVMQNPRHLVRRRGQEARLRCSPMKGHSHVYWYRQLPEEGLKFMVYLQKENIIDESGMPKERFSAEFPKEGPSILRIQQVVRGDSAAYFCASSPPTGINQPQHFGDGTRLSIL.

This rearrangement joins TRBV11-2 to TRBJ1-6; D not resolved. This CDR3 region has 16 residues. Germline CDR1 SGHAT, CDR2 FQNNGV. V was shortened by 0 bases and J by 8 bases, with 14 bases between the two germline ends. CDR3 coding DNA: TGTGCCAGCAGCTTAGAACCGGGTTTAACGCATTCACCCCTCCACTTT. Translating it yields CASSLEPGLTHSPLHF. Complete variable domain (other parts from reference TRBV11-2 and TRBJ1-6): EAGVAQSPRYKIIEKRQSVAFWCNPISGHATLYWYQQILGQGPKLLIQFQNNGVVDDSQLPKDRFSAERLKGVDSTLKIQPAKLEDSAVYLCASSLEPGLTHSPLHFGNGTRLTVT.

The chain joins TRBV30 to TRBJ1-4; no firm D call. CDR1 and CDR2 from the germline V gene are GTSNPN and SVGIG (reference sequence). Trimming pared 2 bases from V and 0 bases from J, leaving 13 bases between. The CDR3 is 16 residues long. The DNA of the CDR3 is TGTGCCTGGAGTTCTTCATTCACGTCAACTAATGAAAAACTGTTTTTT. Translating it yields CAWSSSFTSTNEKLFF.

The chain has TRBV19 and TRBJ1-2, with 8 bases matching TRBD1. The germline V gene has CDR1 LNHDA and CDR2 SQIVND (reference sequence). V lost 5 bases to trimming and J lost 5 bases; unmatched junction nucleotides: 4. The CDR3 is made up of 13 amino acids. The CDR3: CASSENRGYGYTF. DNA of the CDR3: TGTGCCAGTAGTGAAAACAGGGGGTATGGCTACACCTTC.

The sample holds one count of this clone. J is TRBJ2-5 and V is TRBV20-1; 8 nucleotides agree with TRBD2. V gave up 4 bases and J gave up 5 bases; unmatched junction bases: 9. Germline V gene lookup returns CDR1 DFQATT and CDR2 SNEGSKA (reference sequence). The CDR3 length is 14 residues. CDR3 residues: CSATEAGVRETQYF. Written as DNA, the CDR3 is TGCAGTGCTACTGAAGCGGGGGTGAGGGAGACCCAGTACTTC.

V gene TRBV11-2 combines with J gene TRBJ2-1, with D unresolved. V lost 11 bases and J lost 8, with 19 bases in between. This CDR3 has 13 amino acids. CDR1 and CDR2 from the germline V gene are SGHAT and FQNNGV. The CDR3 nucleotides read TGTGCCCATGGGGTAGCCCCCTGGGATGAGCAGTTCTTC. Its translation is CAHGVAPWDEQFF.

The genes are TRBV11-2 and TRBJ1-1; D remains ambiguous. The CDR3 covers 18 residues. Trimming left V 0 bases short and J 2 bases short, with 19 bases between. In germline, CDR1 is SGHAT, CDR2 FQNNGV. The CDR3 protein is CASSLDYWQAKGNTEAFF. The CDR3 nucleotides are TGTGCCAGCAGCTTAGATTATTGGCAGGCCAAAGGAAACACTGAAGCTTTCTTT. The full variable domain, with the rest looked up from reference TRBV11-2 and TRBJ1-1, is EAGVAQSPRYKIIEKRQSVAFWCNPISGHATLYWYQQILGQGPKLLIQFQNNGVVDDSQLPKDRFSAERLKGVDSTLKIQPAKLEDSAVYLCASSLDYWQAKGNTEAFFGQGTRLTVV.

Only one count was recorded for this clone. The V gene is TRBV23-1, the J gene TRBJ2-1; TRBD1 matches 7 bases. TRBV23-1 falls under the ORF class, with uncertain function. The CDR3 is made up of 15 amino acids. Germline trimming cut 3 bases from V and 4 bases from J; bases unmatched to any gene: 6. DNA of the CDR3: TGCGCCAGCAGTCAGCGACAGGGCACTTACAATGAGCAGTTCTTC. Translation gives CASSQRQGTYNEQFF.

The chain links TRBV30 to TRBJ1-2; no definite D call. CDR3 length: 13 amino acids. The V end was cut by 2 bases, the J end by 8 bases, with 15 bases between. Germline V gene sequence: CDR1 GTSNPN, CDR2 SVGIG (reference sequence). The CDR3 nucleotides are TGTGCCTGGAGTCTAAATGACATGGGGGGCTACACCTTC. It encodes CAWSLNDMGGYTF.

The chain combines TRBV9 with TRBJ2-3; possible D gene TRBD2, 6 bases. CDR3 length equals 15 residues. Germline CDR1 reads SGDLS; CDR2 reads YYNGEE. V lost 3 bases to trimming and J lost 7 bases, with 18 bases between them. CDR3 sequence (DNA): TGTGCCAGCAGCGCGACGGGACTTGGCATTTATACGCAGTATTTT. Encoded protein: CASSATGLGIYTQYF. The variable domain in full, completed from reference TRBV9 and TRBJ2-3, reads DSGVTQTPKHLITATGQRVTLRCSPRSGDLSVYWYQQSLDQGLQFLIQYYNGEERAKGNILERFSAQQFPDLHSELNLSSLELGDSALYFCASSATGLGIYTQYFGPGTRLTVL.

The chain is built from TRBV5-4 and TRBJ2-2, with D maybe TRBD2 (5 bases). Deletions cut 0 bases from V and 0 bases from J, with 6 bases between. This CDR3 spans 15 amino acids. Per the germline V gene, CDR1 is SGHNT and CDR2 is YYREEE (reference sequence). The chain's CDR3 is CASSLGGSNTGELFF. The CDR3 bases are TGTGCCAGCAGCTTGGGCGGGTCGAACACCGGGGAGCTGTTTTTT.

The genes are TRBV7-6 and TRBJ2-3; D may be TRBD2 (6 bases). Germline V gives CDR1 SGHVS, CDR2 FNYEAQ. The CDR3 length is 16 residues. V dropped 1 base and J dropped 3 bases, with 14 bases sitting between them. CDR3 sequence reads: CASSLVGGLVTDTQYF. In DNA, the CDR3 is TGTGCCAGCAGCTTAGTCGGAGGGTTGGTGACAGATACGCAGTATTTT.

This rearrangement joins TRBV15 to TRBJ1-4, with 10 bases matching TRBD1. Germline V CDR1 and CDR2: LNHNV, YYDKDF (reference sequence). The trim removed 5 bases at V and 5 bases at J, leaving 2 bases unmatched. The CDR3 has 14 amino acids. The CDR3 is CATSPGQGNEKLFF. The CDR3 nucleotides are TGTGCCACCAGCCCGGGACAGGGGAATGAAAAACTGTTTTTT.

V gene TRBV2 combines with J gene TRBJ1-1, with TRBD1 matching over 9 bases. Germline values: CDR1 SNHLY, CDR2 FYNNEI. The CDR3 consists of 14 residues. Trimming at V came to 6 bases and at J to 3 bases, leaving 5 bases not matched to a gene. The CDR3 spells CASRAGTGYTEAFF. DNA of the CDR3: TGTGCCAGCAGAGCCGGGACAGGGTACACTGAAGCTTTCTTT. Complete variable domain (other parts from reference TRBV2 and TRBJ1-1): EPEVTQTPSHQVTQMGQEVILRCVPISNHLYFYWYRQILGQKVEFLVSFYNNEISEKSEIFDDQFSVERPDGSNFTLKIRSTKLEDSAMYFCASRAGTGYTEAFFGQGTRLTVV.

The chain is built from TRBV9 and TRBJ2-1, with TRBD1 as a possible D gene (5 bases). The CDR3 spans 16 residues. Trimming removed 0 bases at V and 5 bases at J, with 15 bases between. Germline lookup yields CDR1 SGDLS and CDR2 YYNGEE. The CDR3: CASSVEARDPNNEQFF. Here the CDR3 DNA reads TGTGCCAGCAGCGTAGAGGCCAGGGATCCTAACAATGAGCAGTTCTTC.

The chain joins TRBV4-3 to TRBJ1-2; a possible D gene is TRBD1 (6 bases). V was trimmed by 0 bases and J by 5 bases, leaving 19 bases between them. The CDR3 extends over 17 amino acids. The germline V gene has CDR1 LGHNA and CDR2 YSLEER. CDR3 sequence (DNA): TGCGCCAGCAGCCAAGATCCCGGGGGCAGTGGGTCTTATGGCTACACCTTC. Protein product: CASSQDPGGSGSYGYTF.

This clone is a singleton in its sample. The V call is TRBV29-1, the J call TRBJ1-2; D is possibly TRBD1 (5 bases). The CDR3 is 13 residues long. Germline V gene sequence: CDR1 SQVTM, CDR2 ANQGSEA. The germline V and J ends were trimmed by 2 bases and 4 bases, with 11 bases remaining between them. CDR3 DNA sequence: TGCAGCGTTGAAAAGGGACCGATCTATGGCTACACCTTC. Translated, it gives CSVEKGPIYGYTF.